This T cell receptor (beta chain) was found in a study of type 1 regulatory T cells (dated by TCRdb to the early 2020s). In the study overall: An in vitro protocol by which a Tr1-enriched, alloantigen-specific CD4 T cell product named T-allo10 was generated was characterized in the study. T-allo10 was under clinical evaluation in patients with hematological malignancies receiving allogeneic hematopoietic stem cell transplantation.

Sequencer: Illumina MiSeq. Through fastp at Q25 and MiXCR, TCRdb rebuilt clones from the public reads, retaining in-frame beta chains. Rows matching on CDR3 protein sequence are summarized as one entry with the most common DNA and genes. The sample has fewer than 75,000 distinct CDR3 sequences on record, approximately 50% of them singletons. More than 2% of the sample is taken by the ten largest. The cysteine opens and the phenylalanine closes a CDR3 of 12 amino acids. Only the CDR3 DNA stays, 36 bases, in frame from base 1. CDR1 and CDR2, looked up from the germline V gene, are SGDLS and YYNGEE. Trimming at the junction amounts to 0 bases on V and 5 bases on J, and the germline ends lie 5 bases apart. The research as a whole found: Compared with non-Tr1 cells, Tr1 cells had a narrower TCR repertoire, and the study took this difference to reflect clonal expansion driven by alloantigen.

This clonotype has just a few counts. Its target antigen remains unknown. The sample holds no much larger clone one base away, and base qualities are not on file. The clonotype originates from a human donor in good health. Recombination linked TRBV9 to TRBJ1-2; there is no confident call for the D gene. The material sequenced was cultured non-Tr1 T cells, either the whole culture or a sorted T cell fraction (not recorded which). The cell subset or site label on this specimen signifies: non-Tr1 population from the T-allo10 product. The base sequence is TGTGCCAGCAGCGTAGATGGGTATGGCTACACCTTC. The translation is CASSVDGYGYTF. With all but the CDR3 taken from the reference TRBV9 and TRBJ1-2 genes, the full variable domain is: DSGVTQTPKHLITATGQRVTLRCSPRSGDLSVYWYQQSLDQGLQFLIQYYNGEERAKGNILERFSAQQFPDLHSELNLSSLELGDSALYFCASSVDGYGYTFGSGTRLTVV.